The 32 T cell receptor beta chains below all came from one sample that was sequenced in a study of tumour-infiltrating T cells in Burkitt lymphoma. This table comes from immunoSEQ multiplex PCR, and its TCRdb copy is limited to in-frame clones, with some not included. The sample consists of roughly 2,300 clones, 88% of them appearing once. The source material was tumor tissue. These TCRs come from a human donor with diffuse large B-cell lymphoma.

The chain uses TRBV11-2 and TRBJ1-1; 9 bases fit TRBD1. V lost 5 bases and J lost 4; bases outside the gene matches: 5. The CDR3 covers 14 residues. The germline CDR1 and CDR2 sequences are SGHAT and FQNNGV. This CDR3 is CASSIPGQGTEAFF. In DNA, the CDR3 is TGTGCCAGCAGCATACCGGGACAGGGCACTGAAGCTTTCTTT.

This clone is a singleton in its sample. The chain couples TRBV2 to TRBJ1-2; the D is unclear. This CDR3 has 12 residues. Germline loops: CDR1 SNHLY, CDR2 FYNNEI. V lost 6 bases and J 4 bases, leaving 9 bases between the germline ends. CDR3 in DNA: TGTGCCAGCAGGCAGGTCCTCTATGGCTACACCTTC. Translating it yields CASRQVLYGYTF. Combining the CDR3 with reference TRBV2 and TRBJ1-2 gives the whole variable domain EPEVTQTPSHQVTQMGQEVILRCVPISNHLYFYWYRQILGQKVEFLVSFYNNEISEKSEIFDDQFSVERPDGSNFTLKIRSTKLEDSAMYFCASRQVLYGYTFGSGTRLTVV.

The chain combines TRBV5-4 with TRBJ2-1; maybe TRBD1 (5 bases). V was clipped by 0 bases and J by 9 bases, with 16 bases between them. The CDR3 is made up of 15 amino acids. In germline, CDR1 is SGHNT, CDR2 YYREEE (reference sequence). The CDR3 DNA sequence: TGTGCCAGCAGCTTGGGGCAGGGTGGGTTCGGTGAGCAGTTCTTC. Amino acids: CASSLGQGGFGEQFF.

The chain is built from TRBV6-6 and TRBJ2-7; D is possibly TRBD1 (6 bases). The V and J ends lost 6 bases and 2 bases respectively, with 14 bases between them. There are 14 residues in the CDR3. Looked up from germline, CDR1 is MNHNY and CDR2 is SVGAGI (reference sequence). The CDR3 reads CASSGTQNTYEQYF. Written as DNA, the CDR3 is TGTGCCAGCAGCGGGACACAGAACACCTACGAGCAGTACTTC.

This chain links TRBV19 with TRBJ1-5; the D gene is possibly TRBD1 (5 bases). Per the germline V gene, CDR1 is LNHDA and CDR2 is SQIVND (reference sequence). The V end lost 0 bases, the J end lost 2 bases, and 17 bases lay between the germline ends. This CDR3 is 18 amino acids long. The CDR3 region is CASSIDSLAGSGNQPQHF. CDR3 bases: TGTGCCAGTAGTATAGATTCCCTAGCAGGGTCGGGCAATCAGCCCCAGCATTTT.

In this sample, this clone turned up once. The genes are TRBV19 and TRBJ2-1; the match to TRBD2 covers 16 bases. The V gene end was trimmed by 4 bases and the J gene end by 7 bases; junction bases not matched to a gene: 10. Germline CDR1 LNHDA, CDR2 SQIVND (reference sequence). The length of the CDR3 is 18 residues. The CDR3 coding sequence is TGTGCCAGTAGTACCCGGGGACTAGCGGGAGGGCCTCGTAATGAGCAGTTCTTC. The encoded protein is CASSTRGLAGGPRNEQFF.

The chain couples TRBV5-6 to TRBJ2-3; D is ambiguous. This CDR3 comprises 14 residues. Per the germline V gene, CDR1 is SGHDT and CDR2 is YYEEEE. V dropped 0 bases and J dropped 1 base, with 6 bases sitting between them. CDR3 protein: CASSLALGTDTQYF. The CDR3 DNA sequence: TGTGCCAGCAGCTTGGCATTGGGCACAGATACGCAGTATTTT.

The sample holds a few counts of this clone. J is TRBJ2-7 and V is TRBV11-3; the D gene is possibly TRBD1 (6 bases). The V gene's germline CDR1 is SGHNT and CDR2 YENEEA. The CDR3 extends over 13 amino acids. Trimming removed 1 base at V and 4 bases at J, with 8 bases between. The CDR3 sequence: CASSLAGAYEQYF. The CDR3 bases are TGTGCCAGCAGCTTAGCAGGGGCGTACGAGCAGTACTTC.

The V gene is TRBV9, the J gene TRBJ2-7; 7 nucleotides match TRBD2. The CDR3 spans 14 residues. Germline CDR1 is SGDLS and CDR2 is YYNGEE. J was trimmed by 3 bases and V by 4 bases; bases with no gene match: 7. The CDR3 nucleotides read TGTGCCAGCAGCCTGGGGGGGAAGGGCTACGAGCAGTACTTC. It translates to CASSLGGKGYEQYF.

This chain connects TRBV14 to TRBJ2-7, with D perhaps given as TRBD1 or TRBD2 (5 bases each). V lost 6 bases and J 0 bases, leaving 15 bases between the germline ends. CDR3 length: 15 residues. From germline, CDR1 is SGHDN and CDR2 FVKESK. CDR3 region: CASRHEGSPSYEQYF. The CDR3 DNA reads as TGTGCCAGCAGACACGAGGGGTCCCCCTCCTACGAGCAGTACTTC.

The CDR3 nucleotides read TGTGCCAGCAGTACCCCCTACGAGCAGTACTTC. Protein sequence: CASSTPYEQYF. V is TRBV27 and J is TRBJ2-7; the D is unclear. The germline V gene has CDR1 MNHEY and CDR2 SMNVEV (reference sequence). With 5 bases removed from V and 2 bases from J, the gap between germline ends came to 4 bases. This CDR3 is 11 amino acids long.

CDR3 region: CASSQKGEQYF. CDR3 nucleotide sequence: TGTGCCAGCAGCCAGAAAGGGGAGCAGTACTTC. V usage is TRBV7-9 and J usage is TRBJ2-7; D unclear. V was pared by 5 bases and J by 7 bases, with 9 bases between. CDR3 length: 11 residues. Germline CDR1 reads SEHNR; CDR2 reads FQNEAQ (reference sequence). Full variable domain (outside the CDR3, taken from reference TRBV7-9 and TRBJ2-7): DTGVSQNPRHKITKRGQNVTFRCDPISEHNRLYWYRQTLGQGPEFLTYFQNEAQLEKSRLLSDRFSAERPKGSFSTLEIQRTEQGDSAMYLCASSQKGEQYFGPGTRLTVT.

The CDR3 nucleotides read TGTGCCAGCAGCTTAACAGGGGGCGCGTACGAGCAGTACTTC. This translates into CASSLTGGAYEQYF. V gene TRBV7-2 combines with J gene TRBJ2-7; 9 nucleotides line up with TRBD1. The CDR3 has 14 amino acids. Germline-derived CDR1 and CDR2 are SGHTA and FQGNSA. V lost 2 bases and J lost 4; bases outside the gene matches: 3.

This chain links TRBV2 with TRBJ1-3; D call uncertain. With 2 bases removed from V and 0 bases from J, the gap between germline ends came to 2 bases. This CDR3 has 13 residues. Germline V gene data show CDR1 as SNHLY and CDR2 as FYNNEI. Here the CDR3 reads CASSESSGNTIYF. The DNA for the CDR3 is TGTGCCAGCAGTGAAAGCTCTGGAAACACCATATATTTT.

The rearrangement joins TRBV15 to TRBJ2-2; 8 bases are a match to TRBD2. The CDR3 sequence is 20 residues long. The germline V gene encodes CDR1 LNHNV and CDR2 YYDKDF (reference sequence). After removal of 2 bases from V and 0 bases from J, the junction contained 14 bases not matched to a gene. The CDR3 sequence is CATSRRPPEELAANTGELFF. The CDR3 DNA follows: TGTGCCACCAGCAGACGCCCCCCGGAGGAACTAGCGGCGAACACCGGGGAGCTGTTTTTT. Based on the CDR3 plus reference TRBV15 and TRBJ2-2, the full variable domain is DAMVIQNPRYQVTQFGKPVTLSCSQTLNHNVMYWYQQKSSQAPKLLFHYYDKDFNNEADTPDNFQSRRPNTSFCFLDIRSPGLGDTAMYLCATSRRPPEELAANTGELFFGEGSRLTVL.

V and J are TRBV19 and TRBJ1-5, with D perhaps TRBD1 (6 bases). The germline CDR1 and CDR2 sequences are LNHDA and SQIVND (reference sequence). Trimming removed 6 bases from V and 0 bases from J, with 12 bases in between. The CDR3 length is 15 residues. CDR3 sequence (DNA): TGTGCCAGTAGCCACAGGGTTGATAGCAATCAGCCCCAGCATTTT. It yields the protein CASSHRVDSNQPQHF.

The table lists this clone with a few counts. V usage is TRBV27 and J usage is TRBJ2-6; 10 nucleotides align to TRBD2. CDR3 length equals 17 residues. Germline CDR1 is MNHEY and CDR2 is SMNVEV (reference sequence). The ends lost 2 bases at V and 0 bases at J; junction bases unmatched: 1. CDR3 nucleotides: TGTGCCAGCAGTTTACTAGCGGGGGACTCTGGGGCCAACGTCCTGACTTTC. This translates into CASSLLAGDSGANVLTF. Filled out from reference TRBV27 and TRBJ2-6, the complete variable domain reads EAQVTQNPRYLITVTGKKLTVTCSQNMNHEYMSWYRQDPGLGLRQIYYSMNVEVTDKGDVPEGYKVSRKEKRNFPLILESPSPNQTSLYFCASSLLAGDSGANVLTFGAGSRLTVL.

The chain joins TRBV4-2 to TRBJ2-1; D is unclear. The CDR3 spans 14 residues. Germline CDR1 is LGHNA and CDR2 is YNFKEQ. V lost 0 bases and J lost 6, with 9 bases in between. The CDR3 sequence is CASSQDPRGNEQFF. Written as DNA, the CDR3 is TGTGCCAGCAGCCAAGATCCTAGAGGCAATGAGCAGTTCTTC.

The rearrangement joins TRBV6-1 to TRBJ2-7; 8 bases line up with TRBD2. The germline V gene has CDR1 MNHNS and CDR2 SASEGT. The CDR3 totals 16 residues. The V and J ends lost 3 bases and 0 bases, in that order; junction bases with no gene match: 7. The CDR3 region is CASSDPSGPSSYEQYF. CDR3 bases: TGTGCCAGCAGTGACCCTAGCGGGCCAAGCTCCTACGAGCAGTACTTC.

The V and J genes are TRBV18 and TRBJ1-3; D is ambiguous. CDR3 size: 14 residues. The V end was cut by 6 bases, the J end by 6 bases, with 15 bases between. CDR1 and CDR2 from the germline V gene are KGHSH and LQKENI. This CDR3 reads CASSPDKNLNTIYF. CDR3 DNA sequence: TGTGCCAGCTCTCCCGACAAGAACTTAAACACCATATATTTT.

This chain connects TRBV10-2 to TRBJ2-2; 13 positions match TRBD2. The V gene end was trimmed by 5 bases and the J gene end by 5 bases; junction bases not matched to a gene: 2. The CDR3 contains 15 residues. Germline V CDR1 and CDR2: WSHSY, SAAADI. Here the CDR3 reads CASSQTSGRTGELFF. The CDR3 region has the DNA TGCGCCAGCAGTCAGACTAGCGGGAGGACCGGGGAGCTGTTTTTT.

The chain uses TRBV5-8 and TRBJ1-5, with D hard to call. Germline CDR1 is SGHTS and CDR2 is YDEGEE. Deletions cut 3 bases from V and 5 bases from J, with 6 bases between. The CDR3 consists of 12 residues. The CDR3 DNA is TGTGCCAGCAGCTCTAACTATCAGCCCCAGCATTTT. This sequence encodes CASSSNYQPQHF.

The rearrangement links TRBV29-1 to TRBJ2-3; D unclear. Trimming stripped 1 base from V and 4 bases from J, with 15 bases between. The germline CDR1 and CDR2 sequences are SQVTM and ANQGSEA. This CDR3 has 15 amino acids. The CDR3 DNA reads TGCAGCGTTGAAGGACACCAAATCCCGCCAGATACGCAGTATTTT. It codes for CSVEGHQIPPDTQYF.

This sequence joins TRBV27 and TRBJ1-4, with a weak D call TRBD1 (5 bases). There are 16 residues in the CDR3. Germline V gene lookup returns CDR1 MNHEY and CDR2 SMNVEV (reference sequence). V lost 5 bases, J lost 0 bases, and 13 bases lay in between. CDR3 in DNA: TGTGCCAGCAGTCCACAGGACCGCGCAACTAATGAAAAACTGTTTTTT. The encoded protein is CASSPQDRATNEKLFF. Full variable domain (remainder filled in from reference TRBV27 and TRBJ1-4): EAQVTQNPRYLITVTGKKLTVTCSQNMNHEYMSWYRQDPGLGLRQIYYSMNVEVTDKGDVPEGYKVSRKEKRNFPLILESPSPNQTSLYFCASSPQDRATNEKLFFGSGTQLSVL.

The chain links TRBV28 to TRBJ1-2, with TRBD1 matching 12 bases. J gave up 4 bases and V 5 bases, and 5 bases lay outside the gene matches. This CDR3 has 15 residues. The germline V gene encodes CDR1 MDHEN and CDR2 SYDVKM. CDR3 DNA sequence: TGTGCCAGCAGTCTCGGGACAGGGGGCCCCTATGGCTACACCTTC. Encoded protein: CASSLGTGGPYGYTF.

The V gene is TRBV10-3, the J gene TRBJ2-3; maybe TRBD2 (6 bases). The ends were cut back, 8 bases at V and 3 bases at J, with 15 bases in the middle. This CDR3 comprises 14 residues. Germline V gene sequence: CDR1 ENHRY, CDR2 SYGVKD. CDR3 bases: TGTGCCATCCGAGCGGGCGGTGGGACAGATACGCAGTATTTT. Its protein is CAIRAGGGTDTQYF.

The rearrangement uses TRBV7-2 and TRBJ1-5, with no clear D. V lost 5 bases and J 3 bases, leaving 11 bases between the germline ends. The CDR3 has 14 residues. The germline gives CDR1 SGHTA, CDR2 FQGNSA. CDR3: CASSPGPNNQPQHF. As DNA, the CDR3 is TGTGCCAGCAGCCCCGGACCCAACAATCAGCCCCAGCATTTT.

The chain uses TRBV28 and TRBJ1-2, with D perhaps matching TRBD1 (5 bases). The CDR3 covers 13 residues. V dropped 10 bases and J dropped 7 bases, with 19 bases sitting between them. Germline V gives CDR1 MDHEN, CDR2 SYDVKM. In nucleotides, the CDR3 is TGTGCCACCTGGGACCGATTAATAGGTGGCTACACCTTC. Protein: CATWDRLIGGYTF.

V and J are TRBV29-1 and TRBJ1-1, with D possibly TRBD1 on 6 matching bases. There are 14 residues in the CDR3. Germline V gene lookup returns CDR1 SQVTM and CDR2 ANQGSEA. V was trimmed by 0 bases and J by 11 bases, leaving 19 bases between them. CDR3 amino acids: CSVEDRGPGAYAFF. Written as DNA, the CDR3 is TGCAGCGTTGAAGACAGGGGCCCCGGAGCCTACGCTTTCTTT.

CDR3 amino acids: CASSLDSGGYNEQFF. In DNA form, the CDR3 reads TGTGCCAGCAGCTTAGACAGCGGGGGCTACAATGAGCAGTTCTTC. The chain links TRBV7-2 to TRBJ2-1, with 8 positions matching TRBD2. The CDR3 has 15 residues. V lost 1 base, J lost 3 bases, and 2 bases stayed unmatched. Germline-derived CDR1 and CDR2 are SGHTA and FQGNSA. The complete variable domain, with remaining parts taken from reference TRBV7-2 and TRBJ2-1, reads GAGVSQSPSNKVTEKGKDVELRCDPISGHTALYWYRQSLGQGLEFLIYFQGNSAPDKSGLPSDRFSAERTGGSVSTLTIQRTQQEDSAVYLCASSLDSGGYNEQFFGPGTRLTVL.

DNA of the CDR3: TGTGCCAGTAGACCCCGGGGTTCCTACGAGCAGTACTTC. It encodes CASRPRGSYEQYF. This chain connects TRBV13 to TRBJ2-7, with TRBD2 as a possible D gene (5 bases). The CDR3 has 13 residues. Germline V CDR1 and CDR2: PRHDT, FYEKMQ (reference sequence). V gave up 9 bases and J gave up 1 base, with 13 bases separating them. The complete variable domain, with remaining parts taken from reference TRBV13 and TRBJ2-7, reads AAGVIQSPRHLIKEKRETATLKCYPIPRHDTVYWYQQGPGQDPQFLISFYEKMQSDKGSIPDRFSAQQFSDYHSELNMSSLELGDSALYFCASRPRGSYEQYFGPGTRLTVT.

The rearrangement links TRBV13 to TRBJ2-6; no definite D call. CDR1 and CDR2 from the germline V gene are PRHDT and FYEKMQ (reference sequence). The CDR3 is 15 amino acids. Trimming removed 2 bases at V and 0 bases at J, with 5 bases between. This CDR3 is CASSLFSSGANVLTF. The CDR3 DNA reads as TGTGCCAGCAGCTTATTCAGCTCTGGGGCCAACGTCCTGACTTTC.